The rows below give T cell receptor beta chains drawn from one sample of a study of blood T cell repertoires in COVID-19. The assay was immunoSEQ multiplex PCR, and TCRdb's table has in-frame clones only and misses some. In the table there are 200,000 to 250,000 clones, around nine tenths of which are singletons. Specimen: PBMCs or T cells enriched from blood (not recorded which). The receptors stem from a woman between 50 and 59 years old with acute COVID-19. Each CDR3 is given with its conserved first and last residue. D genes are given only for firm matches. Clone size is stated in some rows and not others, as once, few, many or a class when expanded.

j_gene | v_gene | d_gene | abundance | CDR3nt | CDR3aa
TRBJ1-1 | TRBV29-1 | TRBD1 | . | TGCAGCGGGGGGACAGGGGGCTTAGGCACTGAAGCTTTCTTT | CSGGTGGLGTEAFF
TRBJ2-5 | TRBV30 | TRBD1 | . | TGTGCCTGGATACGGGGACAGTACCAAGAGACCCAGTACTTC | CAWIRGQYQETQYF
TRBJ2-2 | TRBV7-3 | . | . | TGTGCCAGCAGCTCCCAGGCGGGACTCAACACCGGGGAGCTGTTTTTT | CASSSQAGLNTGELFF
TRBJ1-2 | TRBV6-4 | . | . | TGTGCCAGCAGTGTCGTCTTCGGGGATAGTAGCTATGGCTACACCTTC | CASSVVFGDSSYGYTF
TRBJ2-1 | TRBV19 | TRBD1 | . | TGTGCCAGTAGTATAGTGGGGACAGGGGGCTACCCCAATGAGCAGTTCTTC | CASSIVGTGGYPNEQFF
TRBJ1-2 | TRBV28 | TRBD1 | . | TGTGCCAGCAGTTTATCCGGGACAGGGGGCTATGGCTACACCTTC | CASSLSGTGGYGYTF
TRBJ2-6 | TRBV30 | . | once | TGTGCCTGGAGTGTGGGGCAGATCCACCCCCAGAGGTCCTCCTCTGGGGCCAACGTCCTGACTTTC | CAWSVGQIHPQRSSSGANVLTF
TRBJ1-3 | TRBV10-1 | TRBD1 | . | TGCGCCAGCAGTGGCCGGACAGGGCCATTAGGTGGAAACACCATATATTTT | CASSGRTGPLGGNTIYF
TRBJ2-7 | TRBV7-9 | TRBD2 | . | TGTGCCAGCAGCCCCCCCGGCGGGAGAGCTCGAAACGAGCAGTACTTC | CASSPPGGRARNEQYF
TRBJ1-3 | TRBV2 | TRBD1 | . | TGTGCCAGCAGGGACCACAGGGGAAACTCTGGAAACACCATATATTTT | CASRDHRGNSGNTIYF
TRBJ1-1 | TRBV9 | TRBD1 | . | TGTGCCAGCGCCCCCAGGGGGCGGGGGACTGAAGCTTTCTTT | CASAPRGRGTEAFF
TRBJ2-5 | TRBV6-6 | TRBD2 | . | TGTGCCAGCAGCCCCGGACTAGCGGGAGTAAGAGAGACCCAGTACTTC | CASSPGLAGVRETQYF
TRBJ1-1 | TRBV30 | TRBD1 | once | TGTGCCTGGAAGAGGGGGCCGACGAACACTGAAGCTTTCTTT | CAWKRGPTNTEAFF
TRBJ2-1 | TRBV4-2 | TRBD2 | few | TGTGCCAGCAGCCAAGCATCCGGGACTATCATCGGGAATGAGCAGTTCTTC | CASSQASGTIIGNEQFF
TRBJ1-1 | TRBV27 | . | . | TGTGCCAGCAGTTTATCGACCGGGACAATCGAAGCTTTCTTT | CASSLSTGTIEAFF
TRBJ1-4 | TRBV7-2 | TRBD1 | . | TGTGCCAGCAGCGTTAACAGGGGTCCGGGTGAAAAACTGTTTTTT | CASSVNRGPGEKLFF
TRBJ2-5 | TRBV9 | TRBD2 | . | TGTGCCAGCAGCCCGGGGGGGGAGACCCAGTACTTC | CASSPGGETQYF
TRBJ2-1 | TRBV24-1 | TRBD2 | . | TGTGCCACCAGTGAGTTCGGGACTAGCGGGAGAGACTCCTACAATGAGCAGTTCTTC | CATSEFGTSGRDSYNEQFF
TRBJ2-5 | TRBV27 | TRBD1 | . | TGTGCCAGCAGTCCGCACACAGGGGGCTCGGGAGAGACCCAGTACTTC | CASSPHTGGSGETQYF
TRBJ1-2 | TRBV28 | TRBD1 | few | TGTGCCAGCATTGACAGGGTAGAGTATGGCTACACCTTC | CASIDRVEYGYTF
TRBJ2-1 | TRBV21-1 | . | . | TGTGCCAGCAGCAAACCGGGGACTAGCGGGAGTAGGGATGAGCAGTTCTTC | CASSKPGTSGSRDEQFF
TRBJ2-2 | TRBV9 | . | many | TGTGCCAGCAGCGTAGCCGGCGGGGAGCTGTTTTTT | CASSVAGGELFF
TRBJ1-2 | TRBV6-5 | TRBD1 | . | TGTGCCAGCAGTACCCGACAGGGCTTTAACTATGGCTACACCTTC | CASSTRQGFNYGYTF
TRBJ1-5 | TRBV28 | . | once | TGTGCCAGCAAGTGGGGCAGGGGAGGCAATCAGCCCCAGCATTTT | CASKWGRGGNQPQHF
TRBJ2-7 | TRBV4-1 | . | . | TGCGCCAGCAGCCTAAAACAGGGAACGCGCTCCGAGCAGTACTTC | CASSLKQGTRSEQYF
TRBJ2-5 | TRBV20-1 | . | . | TGCAGTGCTAGACGGGAGACCCAGTACTTC | CSARRETQYF
TRBJ1-2 | TRBV19 | . | . | TGTGCCAGTAGTATTGCGGTGTCCGTGGGTCACACCTTC | CASSIAVSVGHTF
TRBJ2-5 | TRBV3-1/TRBV3-2 | TRBD1 | few | TGTGCCAGCAGCCACAGGACAGGGCAAGAGACCCAGTACTTC | CASSHRTGQETQYF
TRBJ1-6 | TRBV7-3 | . | . | TGTGCCAGCAGCTTACAGGGTTACAATTCACCCCTCCACTTT | CASSLQGYNSPLHF
TRBJ2-1 | TRBV5-1 | TRBD1 | . | TGCGCCAGCAGCTTGGAGACAGGGGTCTACAATGAGCAGTTCTTC | CASSLETGVYNEQFF
TRBJ2-1 | TRBV28 | TRBD2 | . | TGTGCCAGCAGGAGTAGGGTAACGAGGCTAGCGGGAGGTGATGTCGGTGAGCAGTTCTTC | CASRSRVTRLAGGDVGEQFF
TRBJ2-7 | TRBV27 | TRBD1 | . | TGTGCCAGCAACTCCTTGGACAGGGTGGACGACGAGCAGTACTTC | CASNSLDRVDDEQYF
TRBJ2-6 | TRBV5-5 | TRBD1 | . | TGTGCCAGCAGCCTCATTGGACAGGGGGATCCTGGGGCCAACGTCCTGACTTTC | CASSLIGQGDPGANVLTF
TRBJ2-7 | TRBV5-1 | TRBD1 | once | TGCGCCAGCAGCTTCGGACAGGTCGTCACCTACGAGCAGTACTTC | CASSFGQVVTYEQYF
TRBJ1-2 | TRBV7-3 | . | . | TGTGCCAGCAGTCCAAACGCCGCAGGGTACGGCTACACCTTC | CASSPNAAGYGYTF
TRBJ1-2 | TRBV7-6 | . | . | TGTGCCAGCAGCCTCAACAGGTTTTCTAACTATGGCTACACCTTC | CASSLNRFSNYGYTF
TRBJ1-1 | TRBV5-1 | . | few | TGCGCCAGCAGCACAACAAAGAACACTGAAGCTTTCTTT | CASSTTKNTEAFF
TRBJ2-6 | TRBV18 | . | . | TGTGCCAGCTCAGAGACAGTATTCGAGAGCTCTGGGGCCAACGTCCTGACTTTC | CASSETVFESSGANVLTF
TRBJ1-2 | TRBV28 | . | few | TGTGCCAGCAGTTTATTTGGGGGCGCAGGCTATGGCTACACCTTC | CASSLFGGAGYGYTF
TRBJ2-1 | TRBV9 | TRBD2 | . | TGTGCCAGCAGCGTAGGTGCGGGAGAGTACAATGAGCAGTTCTTC | CASSVGAGEYNEQFF
TRBJ2-5 | TRBV5-1 | . | few | TGCGCCAGCAACCCGGGACTGATGAAAGAGACCCAGTACTTC | CASNPGLMKETQYF
TRBJ2-3 | TRBV5-4 | TRBD1 | . | TGTGCCAGCAGCTTGGTGGCGACAGGGCAAAATACAGATACGCAGTATTTT | CASSLVATGQNTDTQYF
TRBJ1-1 | TRBV19 | TRBD1 | . | TGTGCCCCAGACCGCATATCTACAGGGGTGAGGACTGAAGCTTTCTTT | CAPDRISTGVRTEAFF
TRBJ2-7 | TRBV28 | . | few | TGTGCCGCAGTGGGCACAGGGATTCCCTACGAGCAGTACTTC | CAAVGTGIPYEQYF
TRBJ2-7 | TRBV27 | TRBD2 | . | TGTGCCAGCAGTCCCCGTGGAAGAGCGGGAGGACTTGAGCAGTACTTC | CASSPRGRAGGLEQYF
TRBJ1-2 | TRBV18 | . | . | TGTGCCAGCTCACAAACAGGGTTCTATGGCTACACCTTC | CASSQTGFYGYTF
TRBJ2-2 | TRBV28 | . | . | TGTGCCAGCAGTCCCCCAATCAGCGGACTCACCGGGGAGCTGTTTTTT | CASSPPISGLTGELFF
TRBJ2-1 | TRBV5-1 | . | . | TGCGCCAGCAGCTTGGCGCGCGGGGTCTACAATGAGCAGTTCTTC | CASSLARGVYNEQFF
TRBJ2-7 | TRBV28 | . | once | TGTGCCAGCAGACCGGCGGGGAGCCCCTACGAGCAGTACTTC | CASRPAGSPYEQYF
TRBJ1-5 | TRBV30 | . | . | TGTGCCTGGAGTGTAGGGGGGGTTAGTCAGCCCCAGCATTTT | CAWSVGGVSQPQHF
TRBJ2-3 | TRBV12-3/TRBV12-4 | . | . | TGTGCCAGCAGCCGCACAGGCACAGATACGCAGTATTTT | CASSRTGTDTQYF
TRBJ1-2 | TRBV12-3/TRBV12-4 | TRBD1 | . | TGTGCCAGCAGGGACAGGGAGGTTTATGGCTACACCTTC | CASRDREVYGYTF
TRBJ1-1 | TRBV30 | TRBD1 | once | TGTGCCTGGTCGTCGGGACAGACTAACACTGAAGCTTTCTTT | CAWSSGQTNTEAFF
TRBJ1-3 | TRBV6-1 | . | . | TGTGCCAGCAGTGAAGGTTTCCGCTCTGGAAACACCATATATTTT | CASSEGFRSGNTIYF
TRBJ2-1 | TRBV28 | . | . | TGTGCCAGCAGTTTAAACCCCCCTAGCCCGAATGAGCAGTTCTTC | CASSLNPPSPNEQFF